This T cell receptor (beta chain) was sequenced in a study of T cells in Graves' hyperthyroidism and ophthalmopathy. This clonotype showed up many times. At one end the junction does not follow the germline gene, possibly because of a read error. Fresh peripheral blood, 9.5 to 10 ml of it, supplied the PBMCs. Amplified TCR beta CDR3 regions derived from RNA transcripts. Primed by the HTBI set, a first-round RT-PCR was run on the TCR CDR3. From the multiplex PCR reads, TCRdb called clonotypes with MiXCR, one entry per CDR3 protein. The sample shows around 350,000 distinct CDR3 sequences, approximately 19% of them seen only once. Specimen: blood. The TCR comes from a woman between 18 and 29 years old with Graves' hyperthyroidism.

The CDR3 reads CANSLRDSYEQYF. In nucleotides, the CDR3 is TGTGCCAACAGCCTAAGGGACAGTTACGAGCAGTACTTC. The chain has TRBV11-1 and TRBJ2-7; 7 bases map to TRBD1. Germline V lookup: CDR1 SGHAT, CDR2 FQDESV (reference sequence). The CDR3 sequence is 13 residues long. The complete variable domain, with remaining parts taken from reference TRBV11-1 and TRBJ2-7, reads EAEVAQSPRYKITEKSQAVAFWCDPISGHATLYWYRQILGQGPELLVQFQDESVVDDSQLPKDRFSAERLKGVDSTLKIQPAELGDSAMYLCANSLRDSYEQYFGPGTRLTVT.